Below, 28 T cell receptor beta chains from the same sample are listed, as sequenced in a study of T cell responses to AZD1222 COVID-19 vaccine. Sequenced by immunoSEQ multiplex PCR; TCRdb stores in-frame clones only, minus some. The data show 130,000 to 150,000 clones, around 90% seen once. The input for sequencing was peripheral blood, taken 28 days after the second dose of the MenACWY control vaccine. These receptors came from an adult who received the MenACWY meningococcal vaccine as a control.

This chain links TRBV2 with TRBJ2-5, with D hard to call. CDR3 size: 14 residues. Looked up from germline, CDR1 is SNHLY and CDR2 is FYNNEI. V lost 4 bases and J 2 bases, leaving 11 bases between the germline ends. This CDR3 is CASSVKYRQETQYF. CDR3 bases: TGTGCCAGCAGTGTTAAGTACCGTCAAGAGACCCAGTACTTC.

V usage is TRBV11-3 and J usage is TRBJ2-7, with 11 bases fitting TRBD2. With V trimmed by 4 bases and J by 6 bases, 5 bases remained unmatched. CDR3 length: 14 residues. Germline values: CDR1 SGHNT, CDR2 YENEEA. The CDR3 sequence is CASSSPGLAVEQYF. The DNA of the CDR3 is TGTGCCAGCAGCTCACCGGGACTAGCGGTCGAGCAGTACTTC.

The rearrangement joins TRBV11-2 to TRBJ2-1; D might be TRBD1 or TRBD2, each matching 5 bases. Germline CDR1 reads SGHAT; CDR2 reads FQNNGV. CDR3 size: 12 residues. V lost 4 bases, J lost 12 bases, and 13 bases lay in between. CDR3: CASSSEGSRQFF. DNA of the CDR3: TGTGCCAGCAGCTCTGAGGGGTCTAGGCAGTTCTTC.

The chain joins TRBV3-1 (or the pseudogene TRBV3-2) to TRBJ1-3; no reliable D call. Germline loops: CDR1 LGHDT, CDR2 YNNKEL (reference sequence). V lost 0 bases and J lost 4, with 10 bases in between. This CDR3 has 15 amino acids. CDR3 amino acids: CASSQDEGIGNTIYF. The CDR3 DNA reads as TGTGCCAGCAGCCAAGATGAAGGGATAGGAAACACCATATATTTT.

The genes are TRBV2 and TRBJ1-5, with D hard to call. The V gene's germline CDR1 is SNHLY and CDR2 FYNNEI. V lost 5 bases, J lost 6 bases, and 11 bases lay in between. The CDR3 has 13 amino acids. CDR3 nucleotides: TGTGCCAGCAGTCCGGGTATGGGTCAGCCCCAGCATTTT. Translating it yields CASSPGMGQPQHF.

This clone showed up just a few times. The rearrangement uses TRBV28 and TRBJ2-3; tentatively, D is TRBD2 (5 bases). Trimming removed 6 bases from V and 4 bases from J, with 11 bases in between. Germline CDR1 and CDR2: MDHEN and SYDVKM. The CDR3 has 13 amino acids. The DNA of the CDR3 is TGTGCCAGCAGAAAGATTAGCGCAGATACGCAGTATTTT. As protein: CASRKISADTQYF.

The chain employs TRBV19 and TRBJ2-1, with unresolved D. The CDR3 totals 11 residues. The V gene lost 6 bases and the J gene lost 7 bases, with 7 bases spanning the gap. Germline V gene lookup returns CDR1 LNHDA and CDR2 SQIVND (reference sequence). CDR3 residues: CASSLENEQFF. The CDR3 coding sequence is TGTGCCAGTAGCCTGGAGAATGAGCAGTTCTTC. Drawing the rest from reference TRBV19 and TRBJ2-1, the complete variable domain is DGGITQSPKYLFRKEGQNVTLSCEQNLNHDAMYWYRQDPGQGLRLIYYSQIVNDFQKGDIAEGYSVSREKKESFPLTVTSAQKNPTAFYLCASSLENEQFFGPGTRLTVL.

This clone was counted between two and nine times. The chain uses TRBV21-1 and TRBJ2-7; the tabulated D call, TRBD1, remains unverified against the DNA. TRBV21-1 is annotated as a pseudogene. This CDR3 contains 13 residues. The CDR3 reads CASSSNRVHEQYF. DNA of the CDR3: TGTGCCAGCAGCTCTAACAGGGTCCACGAGCAGTACTTC.

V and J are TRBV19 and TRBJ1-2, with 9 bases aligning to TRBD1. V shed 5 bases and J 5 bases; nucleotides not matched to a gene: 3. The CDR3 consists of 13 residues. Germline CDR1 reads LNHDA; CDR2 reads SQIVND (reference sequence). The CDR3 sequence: CASSAGTGYGYTF. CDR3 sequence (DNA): TGTGCCAGTAGTGCCGGGACAGGGTATGGCTACACCTTC.

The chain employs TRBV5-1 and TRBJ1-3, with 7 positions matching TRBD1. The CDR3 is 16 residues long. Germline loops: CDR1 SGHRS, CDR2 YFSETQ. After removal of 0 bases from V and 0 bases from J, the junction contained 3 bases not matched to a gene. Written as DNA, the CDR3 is TGCGCCAGCAGCTTGGTGGGACAGAACTCTGGAAACACCATATATTTT. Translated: CASSLVGQNSGNTIYF.

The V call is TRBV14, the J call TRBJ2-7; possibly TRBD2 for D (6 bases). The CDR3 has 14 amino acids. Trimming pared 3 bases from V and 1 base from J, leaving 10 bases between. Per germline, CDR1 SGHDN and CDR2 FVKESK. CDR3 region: CASSQGGGSYEQYF. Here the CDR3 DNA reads TGTGCCAGCAGCCAGGGCGGAGGGTCCTACGAGCAGTACTTC.

The CDR3 nucleotides are TGTGCCAGTAGTTCGACTAACTATGGCTACACCTTC. The encoded protein is CASSSTNYGYTF. The chain is built from TRBV19 and TRBJ1-2, with unresolved D. This CDR3 spans 12 amino acids. V dropped 5 bases and J dropped 0 bases, with 4 bases sitting between them. Germline CDR1 reads LNHDA; CDR2 reads SQIVND (reference sequence). The entire variable domain, with the rest obtained from reference TRBV19 and TRBJ1-2, is as follows: DGGITQSPKYLFRKEGQNVTLSCEQNLNHDAMYWYRQDPGQGLRLIYYSQIVNDFQKGDIAEGYSVSREKKESFPLTVTSAQKNPTAFYLCASSSTNYGYTFGSGTRLTVV.

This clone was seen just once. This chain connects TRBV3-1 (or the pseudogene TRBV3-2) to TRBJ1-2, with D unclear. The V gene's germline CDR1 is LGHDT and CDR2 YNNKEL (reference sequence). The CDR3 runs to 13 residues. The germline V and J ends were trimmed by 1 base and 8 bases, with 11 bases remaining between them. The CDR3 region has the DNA TGTGCCAGCAGCCAAGTTGCAGGCCTCGGCTACACCTTC. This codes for CASSQVAGLGYTF.

The CDR3 region is CASRSGRSYNEQFF. CDR3 DNA: TGTGCCAGCAGGAGCGGTCGCTCCTACAATGAGCAGTTCTTC. The chain carries TRBV7-2 and TRBJ2-1; D is perhaps TRBD2 (5 bases). The length of the CDR3 is 14 residues. CDR1 is SGHTA, CDR2 FQGNSA, per germline. Trimming cost V 6 bases and J 0 bases, with 9 bases left between them.

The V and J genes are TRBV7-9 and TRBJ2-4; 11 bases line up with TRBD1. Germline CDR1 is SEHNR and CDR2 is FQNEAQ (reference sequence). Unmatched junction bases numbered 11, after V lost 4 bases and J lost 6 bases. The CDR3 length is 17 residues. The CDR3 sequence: CASSSQRPGQGVNIQYF. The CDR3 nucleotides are TGTGCCAGCAGCTCCCAACGACCGGGACAGGGGGTAAACATTCAGTACTTC.

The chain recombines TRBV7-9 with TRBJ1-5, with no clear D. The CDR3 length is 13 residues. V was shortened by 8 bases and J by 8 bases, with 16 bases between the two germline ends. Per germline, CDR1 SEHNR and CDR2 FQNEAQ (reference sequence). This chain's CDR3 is CASQRQLGEPQHF. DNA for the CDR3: TGTGCCAGCCAAAGGCAGCTTGGAGAGCCCCAGCATTTT. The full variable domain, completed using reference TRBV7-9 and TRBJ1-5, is DTGVSQNPRHKITKRGQNVTFRCDPISEHNRLYWYRQTLGQGPEFLTYFQNEAQLEKSRLLSDRFSAERPKGSFSTLEIQRTEQGDSAMYLCASQRQLGEPQHFGDGTRLSIL.

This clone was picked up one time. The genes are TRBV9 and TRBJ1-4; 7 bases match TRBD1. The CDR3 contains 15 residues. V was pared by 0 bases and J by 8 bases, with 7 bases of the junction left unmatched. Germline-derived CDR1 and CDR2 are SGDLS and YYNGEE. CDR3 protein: CASSVERGGGEKLFF. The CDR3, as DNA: TGTGCCAGCAGCGTAGAAAGGGGAGGGGGCGAAAAACTGTTTTTT.

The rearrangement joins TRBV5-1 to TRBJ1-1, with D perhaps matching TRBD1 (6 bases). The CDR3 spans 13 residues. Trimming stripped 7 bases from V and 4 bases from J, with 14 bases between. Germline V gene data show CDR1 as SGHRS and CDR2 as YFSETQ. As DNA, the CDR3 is TGCGCCAGCCATGAGCCAGGGGCCACTGAAGCTTTCTTT. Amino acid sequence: CASHEPGATEAFF.

CDR3 bases: TGTGCCAGCAGCTTATGGGGACAGCACTACAATGAGCAGTTCTTC. Translating it yields CASSLWGQHYNEQFF. This rearrangement joins TRBV11-3 to TRBJ2-1; TRBD1 aligns across 7 bases. The V gene end was trimmed by 2 bases and the J gene end by 3 bases; junction bases not matched to a gene: 4. The CDR3 totals 15 residues. Germline assignment: CDR1 SGHNT and CDR2 YENEEA.

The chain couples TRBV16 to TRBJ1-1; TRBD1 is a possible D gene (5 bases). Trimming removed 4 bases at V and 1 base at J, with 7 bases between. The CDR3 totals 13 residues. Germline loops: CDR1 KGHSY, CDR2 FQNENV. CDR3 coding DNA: TGTGCCAGCAGCCTCCAGGGGAACACTGAAGCTTTCTTT. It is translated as CASSLQGNTEAFF. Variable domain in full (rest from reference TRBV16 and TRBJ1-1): GEEVAQTPKHLVRGEGQKAKLYCAPIKGHSYVFWYQQVLKNEFKFLISFQNENVFDETGMPKERFSAKCLPNSPCSLEIQATKLEDSAVYFCASSLQGNTEAFFGQGTRLTVV.

DNA of the CDR3: TGCGCCAGCAGCCTTCGGTCATGGGGGTCAACTGGAAAACTGTTTTTT. Translated, it gives CASSLRSWGSTGKLFF. The V gene is TRBV4-1, the J gene TRBJ1-4; D may be TRBD1 (5 bases). This CDR3 has 16 residues. Trimming cost V 4 bases and J 10 bases, with 22 bases left between them. Germline values: CDR1 MGHRA, CDR2 YSYEKL.

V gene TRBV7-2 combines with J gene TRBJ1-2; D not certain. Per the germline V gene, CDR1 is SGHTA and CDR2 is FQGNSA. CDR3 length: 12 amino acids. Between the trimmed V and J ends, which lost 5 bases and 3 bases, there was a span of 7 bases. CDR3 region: CASSPLHYGYTF. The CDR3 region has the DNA TGTGCCAGCAGCCCCTTACACTATGGCTACACCTTC.

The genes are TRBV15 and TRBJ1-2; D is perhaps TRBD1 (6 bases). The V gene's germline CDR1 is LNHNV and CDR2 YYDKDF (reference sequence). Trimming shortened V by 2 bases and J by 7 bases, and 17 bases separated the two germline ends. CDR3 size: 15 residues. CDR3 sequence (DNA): TGTGCCACCAGCAGACCGGGACAAAGGTTGGGTGGCTACACCTTC. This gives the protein CATSRPGQRLGGYTF. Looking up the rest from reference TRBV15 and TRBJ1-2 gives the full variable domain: DAMVIQNPRYQVTQFGKPVTLSCSQTLNHNVMYWYQQKSSQAPKLLFHYYDKDFNNEADTPDNFQSRRPNTSFCFLDIRSPGLGDTAMYLCATSRPGQRLGGYTFGSGTRLTVV.

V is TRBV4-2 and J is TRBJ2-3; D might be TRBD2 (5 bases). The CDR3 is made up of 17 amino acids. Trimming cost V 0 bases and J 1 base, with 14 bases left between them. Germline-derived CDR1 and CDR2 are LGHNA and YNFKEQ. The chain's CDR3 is CASSQEDGWGGTDTQYF. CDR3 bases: TGTGCCAGCAGCCAAGAAGACGGATGGGGAGGCACAGATACGCAGTATTTT.

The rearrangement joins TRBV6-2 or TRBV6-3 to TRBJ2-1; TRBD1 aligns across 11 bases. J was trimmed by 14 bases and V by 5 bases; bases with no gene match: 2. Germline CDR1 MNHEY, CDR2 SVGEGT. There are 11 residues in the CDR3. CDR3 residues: CASSTGQGEFF. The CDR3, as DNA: TGTGCCAGCAGTACGGGACAGGGGGAGTTCTTC.

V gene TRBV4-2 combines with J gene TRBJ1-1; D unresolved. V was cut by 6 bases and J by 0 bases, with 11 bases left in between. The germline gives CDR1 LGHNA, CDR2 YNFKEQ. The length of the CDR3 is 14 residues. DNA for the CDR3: TGTGCCAGCAGTCCCAATCTTGTGAACACTGAAGCTTTCTTT. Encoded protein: CASSPNLVNTEAFF.

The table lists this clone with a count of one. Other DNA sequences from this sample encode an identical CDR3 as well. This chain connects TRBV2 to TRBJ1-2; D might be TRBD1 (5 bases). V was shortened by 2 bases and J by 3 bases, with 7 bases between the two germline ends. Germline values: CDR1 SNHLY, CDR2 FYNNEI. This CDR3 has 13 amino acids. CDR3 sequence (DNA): TGTGCCAGCAGTGAACAGGGAGACTATGGCTACACCTTC. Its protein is CASSEQGDYGYTF.

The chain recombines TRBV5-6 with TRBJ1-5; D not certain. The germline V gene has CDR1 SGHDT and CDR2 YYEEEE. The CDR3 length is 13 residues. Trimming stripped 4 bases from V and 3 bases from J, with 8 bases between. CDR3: CASSQSPNQPQHF. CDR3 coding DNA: TGTGCCAGCAGCCAGAGCCCCAATCAGCCCCAGCATTTT.